The 15 T cell receptor beta chains presented below share a single source sample, sequenced in a study of T cells in Graves' hyperthyroidism and ophthalmopathy. It was RNA transcripts that yielded the amplified TCR beta CDR3 regions. A set of HTBI primers served as the primers for a first-round RT-PCR of the TCR CDR3. In TCRdb, the multiplex PCR reads were re-called with MiXCR into one record per CDR3 protein. The table has a few hundred thousand distinct CDR3 sequences, about 14% seen once. Sequenced sample: blood. Source of these receptors: a woman in her twenties or thirties with Graves' ophthalmopathy.

Only a few counts were recorded for this clonotype. This rearrangement joins TRBV20-1 to TRBJ1-6, with D possibly TRBD1 on 5 matching bases. The CDR3 sequence is 15 residues long. Germline loops: CDR1 DFQATT, CDR2 SNEGSKA (reference sequence). V lost 1 base and J 6 bases, leaving 13 bases between the germline ends. CDR3 sequence reads: CSARGPGDGNSPLHF. The CDR3 DNA reads TGCAGTGCTAGAGGCCCCGGGGACGGTAATTCACCCCTCCACTTT.

J is TRBJ2-2 and V is TRBV12-3 or TRBV12-4, with 10 bases lining up with TRBD2. The CDR3 has 15 residues. The ends lost 5 bases at V and 7 bases at J; junction bases unmatched: 7. Written as DNA, the CDR3 is TGTGCCAGCAGTCCACTAGCGGGGACTTACGGGGAGCTGTTTTTT. Its translation is CASSPLAGTYGELFF.

The V gene is TRBV24-1, the J gene TRBJ2-7; D not certain. The V gene's germline CDR1 is KGHDR and CDR2 SFDVKD. The CDR3 is made up of 12 amino acids. V lost 0 bases, J lost 7 bases, and 6 bases lay in between. The CDR3 DNA follows: TGTGCCACCAGTGATTTGTCGGCGGAGCAGTACTTC. Residues: CATSDLSAEQYF.

The rearrangement links TRBV10-3 to TRBJ2-1; unclear D gene. The germline CDR1 and CDR2 sequences are ENHRY and SYGVKD. With 7 bases removed from V and 1 base from J, the gap between germline ends came to 11 bases. This CDR3 is 14 amino acids long. CDR3 nucleotide sequence: TGTGCCATCATGGAGACGGATTCCTACAATGAGCAGTTCTTC. This translates into CAIMETDSYNEQFF.

Many counts were recorded for this clonotype. This chain links TRBV11-1 with TRBJ2-3; 8 bases match TRBD2. The CDR3 consists of 19 residues. Trimming took 5 bases from V and 4 from J; bases not matched to a gene: 20. Looked up from germline, CDR1 is SGHAT and CDR2 is FQDESV (reference sequence). CDR3 region: CASSPGGGPGLGVADTQYF. The CDR3 coding sequence is TGTGCCAGCAGCCCGGGGGGGGGCCCGGGACTAGGTGTTGCAGATACGCAGTATTTT.

The sample holds many counts of this clonotype. The chain employs TRBV19 and TRBJ1-1; tentative D call: TRBD1 (5 bases). The V gene's germline CDR1 is LNHDA and CDR2 SQIVND (reference sequence). V gave up 7 bases and J gave up 1 base, with 13 bases separating them. The CDR3 consists of 14 residues. The CDR3 sequence: CASMDDRRNTEAFF. The DNA of the CDR3 is TGTGCCAGTATGGACGACAGACGGAACACTGAAGCTTTCTTT.

The rearrangement uses TRBV3-1 and TRBJ2-7, with D maybe TRBD1 (5 bases). V lost 1 base and J 6 bases, leaving 13 bases between the germline ends. The CDR3 covers 14 residues. Looked up from germline, CDR1 is LGHDT and CDR2 is YNNKEL (reference sequence). The CDR3 loop reads CASSQVAGLGEQYF. The CDR3 DNA is TGTGCCAGCAGCCAAGTTGCAGGGCTCGGCGAGCAGTACTTC.

This clonotype was counted many times. DNA of the CDR3: TGCGCCAGCGGCAGGACAGGGGGCTTAACTAATGAAAAACTGTTTTTT. Protein product: CASGRTGGLTNEKLFF. The V call is TRBV10-2, the J call TRBJ1-4; the match to TRBD1 covers 11 bases. Per germline, CDR1 WSHSY and CDR2 SAAADI. J lost 1 base, V lost 8 bases, and 6 bases had no gene match. The CDR3 contains 16 residues.

This clonotype was counted ten times or more. V and J are TRBV27 and TRBJ2-7, with TRBD1 as a possible D gene (6 bases). The germline CDR1 and CDR2 sequences are MNHEY and SMNVEV (reference sequence). CDR3 size: 15 residues. Between the trimmed V and J ends, which lost 0 bases and 5 bases, there was a span of 14 bases. The CDR3 here is CASSLSYTGLHEQYF. The CDR3, as DNA: TGTGCCAGCAGTTTATCGTACACAGGGTTGCACGAGCAGTACTTC.

V gene TRBV5-1 combines with J gene TRBJ2-1; 8 nucleotides line up with TRBD1. This CDR3 spans 15 amino acids. The germline V gene encodes CDR1 SGHRS and CDR2 YFSETQ. After removal of 4 bases from V and 6 bases from J, the junction contained 9 bases not matched to a gene. This CDR3 is CASSLWTGLVNEQFF. In DNA, the CDR3 is TGCGCCAGCAGCCTATGGACAGGGTTGGTCAATGAGCAGTTCTTC. The full variable domain, with the rest looked up from reference TRBV5-1 and TRBJ2-1, is KAGVTQTPRYLIKTRGQQVTLSCSPISGHRSVSWYQQTPGQGLQFLFEYFSETQRNKGNFPGRFSGRQFSNSRSEMNVSTLELGDSALYLCASSLWTGLVNEQFFGPGTRLTVL.

This rearrangement joins TRBV20-1 to TRBJ2-7; TRBD1 aligns across 7 bases. The length of the CDR3 is 13 residues. The ends lost 3 bases at V and 2 bases at J; junction bases unmatched: 4. From germline, CDR1 is DFQATT and CDR2 SNEGSKA (reference sequence). The CDR3 coding sequence is TGCAGTGCTAGGGTGGACAGGCCCTACGAGCAGTACTTC. Translation gives CSARVDRPYEQYF.

This clonotype was observed at least ten times. The chain recombines TRBV27 with TRBJ1-1; 11 bases fit TRBD1. The length of the CDR3 is 14 residues. J lost 7 bases, V lost 4 bases, and 5 bases had no gene match. The germline gives CDR1 MNHEY, CDR2 SMNVEV (reference sequence). The CDR3 sequence: CASSSRTGGGEAFF. CDR3 nucleotides: TGTGCCAGCAGTTCACGGACAGGGGGCGGTGAAGCTTTCTTT.

This clonotype occurred many times. The chain combines TRBV2 with TRBJ2-1; D possibly corresponds to TRBD1 (6 bases). Germline V lookup: CDR1 SNHLY, CDR2 FYNNEI. CDR3 size: 19 residues. Trimming removed 1 base at V and 0 bases at J, with 19 bases between. CDR3 DNA: TGTGCCAGCAGTGAAGAGGTAGCACAGGGCTCCAGCTCCTACAATGAGCAGTTCTTC. It is translated as CASSEEVAQGSSSYNEQFF.

In its sample, this clonotype was seen many times. CDR3 coding DNA: TGTGCCAGCAGTTCAGGACAGGGGGTGCCCCAGCATTTT. It codes for CASSSGQGVPQHF. The chain carries TRBV27 and TRBJ1-5; 10 bases map to TRBD1. V was pared by 4 bases and J by 9 bases, with 3 bases of the junction left unmatched. This CDR3 spans 13 amino acids. CDR1 and CDR2 from the germline V gene are MNHEY and SMNVEV (reference sequence).

Only a few counts were recorded for this clonotype. The V and J genes are TRBV5-6 and TRBJ2-7; 10 positions agree with TRBD1. Germline CDR1 and CDR2: SGHDT and YYEEEE. Trimming cost V 0 bases and J 6 bases; bases outside gene matches: 6. The CDR3 is made up of 15 amino acids. In DNA form, the CDR3 reads TGTGCCAGCAGCTTGGCCACGGGACAGGGGAGCGAGCAGTACTTC. Its translation is CASSLATGQGSEQYF.